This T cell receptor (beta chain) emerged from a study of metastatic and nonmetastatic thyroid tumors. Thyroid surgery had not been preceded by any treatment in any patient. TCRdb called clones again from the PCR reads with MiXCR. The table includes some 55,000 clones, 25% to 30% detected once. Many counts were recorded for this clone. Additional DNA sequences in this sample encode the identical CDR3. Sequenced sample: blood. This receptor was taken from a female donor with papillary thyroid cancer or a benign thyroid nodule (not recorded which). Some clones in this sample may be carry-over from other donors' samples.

The CDR3 reads CASSFRVASQNNEQYF. The CDR3 DNA reads TGTGCCAGCAGCTTCCGGGTCGCGTCCCAGAACAACGAGCAGTACTTC. This chain links TRBV5-5 with TRBJ2-7, with no clear D. V lost 2 bases to trimming and J lost 5 bases, with 20 bases between them. This CDR3 comprises 16 residues. Germline loops: CDR1 SGHKS, CDR2 YYEKEE (reference sequence).